This is a list of T cell receptor beta chains from one sample in a study of cytomegalovirus exposure and HLA in healthy donors. Sequencing used immunoSEQ multiplex PCR; TCRdb keeps in-frame clones, though not all of them. The sample holds 95,000 to 150,000 clones; about four fifths are singletons and the top ten take roughly 2.2%. Sequences were obtained from PBMCs. All receptors derive from a woman aged 40 to 50 in good health and CMV-seronegative. The CDR3 runs from the conserved cysteine through the conserved F or W. The order of the fields is CDR3 DNA, CDR3 protein, D gene, J gene, V gene, clone size. D genes are given only for firm matches. Expanded clones are given a class, and other clones once, few, many or no size at all.

TGTGCCAGCAATCTACCGGGACAGGGCATATATAATTCACCCCTCCACTTT | CASNLPGQGIYNSPLHF | TRBD1 | TRBJ1-6 | TRBV2 | -
TGTGCCAGCAGTGTATCTCAGGGAGGTAATTCACCCCTCCACTTT | CASSVSQGGNSPLHF | - | TRBJ1-6 | TRBV2 | -
TGTGCCATCACCCCTGGACTAGCGGGAGCCGATACCTACGAGCAGTACTTC | CAITPGLAGADTYEQYF | TRBD2 | TRBJ2-7 | TRBV2 | -
TGTGCCAGCAGCTTATATCAGGCAGGCGGGCGGGGGGAGACCCAGTACTTC | CASSLYQAGGRGETQYF | TRBD2 | TRBJ2-5 | TRBV7-8 | -
TGTGCCAGCAGCACTCGACAGGGGGTCGGAAACACCATATATTTT | CASSTRQGVGNTIYF | TRBD1 | TRBJ1-3 | TRBV7-8 | -
TGTGCCAGCAGCTCTCAAGGACAGGGTAACTACGAGCAGTACTTC | CASSSQGQGNYEQYF | TRBD1 | TRBJ2-7 | TRBV28 | -
TGTGCCAGCAGCGTAGGAGGAGTACCTCGCACAGATACGCAGTATTTT | CASSVGGVPRTDTQYF | - | TRBJ2-3 | TRBV9 | -
TGTGCCAGCAGCTTAGAGTATGGAAACACCATATATTTT | CASSLEYGNTIYF | - | TRBJ1-3 | TRBV11-2 | -
TGCGCCAGCAGCAGGACTAGCGGGAGTATGGAGACCCAGTACTTC | CASSRTSGSMETQYF | TRBD2 | TRBJ2-5 | TRBV5-1 | -
TGCGCCAGCAGCTTGGGGTCGGGACAGAGAAACACTGAAGCTTTCTTT | CASSLGSGQRNTEAFF | TRBD1 | TRBJ1-1 | TRBV5-1 | -
TGTGCCAGCAGCTTATCTTCCTCTTTCGTACTCTACAATGAGCAGTTCTTC | CASSLSSSFVLYNEQFF | - | TRBJ2-1 | TRBV7-2 | -
TGTGCCATCAGTGGTCTAGCCTCCTACAATGAGCAGTTCTTC | CAISGLASYNEQFF | - | TRBJ2-1 | TRBV10-3 | once
TGTGCCAGCAGTTTCGAGACAGGGGGCTTTCAGCCCCAGCATTTT | CASSFETGGFQPQHF | TRBD1 | TRBJ1-5 | TRBV6-6 | -
TGCGCCAGCAGACCCAGGGGAGATGAGAACACTGAAGCTTTCTTT | CASRPRGDENTEAFF | - | TRBJ1-1 | TRBV23-1 | -
TGTGCCAGCAGCTACAGGGGCGGGAACACTGAAGCTTTCTTT | CASSYRGGNTEAFF | TRBD1 | TRBJ1-1 | TRBV7-2 | -
TGTGCCAGCAGTGATGGGGACAGGGCAAACGAGCAGTACTTC | CASSDGDRANEQYF | TRBD1 | TRBJ2-7 | TRBV7-2 | -
TGTGCCAGCAGCCCTGGAAGAGGGTACAATGAGCAGTTCTTC | CASSPGRGYNEQFF | - | TRBJ2-1 | TRBV7-2 | once
TGCGCCAGCGCCATCAATCCCGGGAGCACAGATACGCAGTATTTT | CASAINPGSTDTQYF | - | TRBJ2-3 | TRBV4-1 | -
TGTGCCAGCAGCCTCGCCCTGCGGACAGATACGCAGTATTTT | CASSLALRTDTQYF | - | TRBJ2-3 | TRBV6-6 | -
TGTGCCTCAGCCCGACAGGGCCTTAACTATGGCTACACCTTC | CASARQGLNYGYTF | TRBD1 | TRBJ1-2 | TRBV2 | -
TGTTCCAGCAGCTTAGGGGGACAGGGCAATCAGCCCCAGCATTTT | CSSSLGGQGNQPQHF | TRBD1 | TRBJ1-5 | TRBV7-9 | -
TGTGCCAGCAGCATCCTAGCGGGAGTCTACGAGCAGTACTTC | CASSILAGVYEQYF | TRBD2 | TRBJ2-7 | TRBV11-2 | -
TGTGCCAGCAGGCCCGCACTAGCACGGGAGCAGTTCTTC | CASRPALAREQFF | - | TRBJ2-1 | TRBV6-5 | once
TGTGCCTGGAGTTGGACAGGGGGTAGCAATCAGCCCCAGCATTTT | CAWSWTGGSNQPQHF | TRBD1 | TRBJ1-5 | TRBV30 | -
TGTGCCAGCAGCTCCTCCGGGACACCATCAGGTGGCTACACCTTC | CASSSSGTPSGGYTF | - | TRBJ1-2 | TRBV7-9 | -
TGTGCCAGCAGCTTGGAGGTAGCGGGGCGCACAGATACGCAGTATTTT | CASSLEVAGRTDTQYF | TRBD2 | TRBJ2-3 | TRBV5-4 | -
TGTGCCAGCAGCTCAGGGTATAGCACAGATACGCAGTATTTT | CASSSGYSTDTQYF | - | TRBJ2-3 | TRBV11-2 | -
TGCGCCAGCAGCCTCGAGGGATTCCGCACAGATACGCAGTATTTT | CASSLEGFRTDTQYF | - | TRBJ2-3 | TRBV5-1 | once
TGTGCCAGCAGCAGTGTTGGCTCCTCTGGCTACACCTTC | CASSSVGSSGYTF | - | TRBJ1-2 | TRBV21-1 | -
TGTGCCAGCAGCCCTACTAGCGGGGGGGTAGGGAGGCAAGAGACCCAGTACTTC | CASSPTSGGVGRQETQYF | TRBD2 | TRBJ2-5 | TRBV9 | -
TGCGCCAGCAGCCGGACAGGAGAGTTTAATTCACCCCTCCACTTT | CASSRTGEFNSPLHF | TRBD1 | TRBJ1-6 | TRBV5-1 | few
TGCGCCAGCAGCTTGGTGACAGGCCGGGAGCAGTACTTC | CASSLVTGREQYF | - | TRBJ2-7 | TRBV5-1 | once
TGTGCCAGCAGCTTAGGGACAGGGCCCGACTACGAGCAGTACTTC | CASSLGTGPDYEQYF | TRBD1 | TRBJ2-7 | TRBV11-2 | -
TGTGCCACCAGTCGGGATTTCGGGAATCAGCCCCAGCATTTT | CATSRDFGNQPQHF | - | TRBJ1-5 | TRBV15 | few
TGTGCCAGCAGGCGACAGGGGATGACTAGCACAGATACGCAGTATTTT | CASRRQGMTSTDTQYF | TRBD1 | TRBJ2-3 | TRBV6-6 | -
TGTGCCAGCAGCCCGCAGGGGCTATTCTATGGCTACACCTTC | CASSPQGLFYGYTF | - | TRBJ1-2 | TRBV5-4 | -
TGCGCCAGCAGCCAAGCTGCCGGGACAGTCCTCTCTGGGGCCAACGTCCTGACTTTC | CASSQAAGTVLSGANVLTF | TRBD1 | TRBJ2-6 | TRBV4-1 | -
TGTGCTAGTGGTTTCGGCAGGGGAATAGCGGGACGGCCCAACAATGAGCAGTTCTTC | CASGFGRGIAGRPNNEQFF | TRBD2 | TRBJ2-1 | TRBV12-5 | -
TGTGCCAGCAGCTTAAGGCAGGGGAGCACAGATACGCAGTATTTT | CASSLRQGSTDTQYF | - | TRBJ2-3 | TRBV7-3 | once
TGTGCCAGCAGTAGGTCAGGCTATAGCAATCAGCCCCAGCATTTT | CASSRSGYSNQPQHF | - | TRBJ1-5 | TRBV2 | -
TGTGCCAGCACCGGCGGGGAGCGCACAGATACGCAGTATTTT | CASTGGERTDTQYF | - | TRBJ2-3 | TRBV9 | once
TGTGCCAGCAGCAGGACAGGGAAGTCTGGAAACACCATATATTTT | CASSRTGKSGNTIYF | TRBD1 | TRBJ1-3 | TRBV5-8 | -
TGCGCCAGCAGCCGATTCCGGACTAGCGGCGTCTCCTACAATGAGCAGTTCTTC | CASSRFRTSGVSYNEQFF | TRBD2 | TRBJ2-1 | TRBV4-3 | once
TGTGCCAGCAGCAAAGGCGGCGATGGATTAACACCCCTCCACTTT | CASSKGGDGLTPLHF | - | TRBJ1-6 | TRBV21-1 | once
TGCGCCAGCAGCTTGGGCATGAGCTCCTACGAGCAGTACTTC | CASSLGMSSYEQYF | - | TRBJ2-7 | TRBV5-1 | few
TGTGCCAGCAGCTCGACCCTTGCAGGGAACACTGAAGCTTTCTTT | CASSSTLAGNTEAFF | - | TRBJ1-1 | TRBV11-2 | -